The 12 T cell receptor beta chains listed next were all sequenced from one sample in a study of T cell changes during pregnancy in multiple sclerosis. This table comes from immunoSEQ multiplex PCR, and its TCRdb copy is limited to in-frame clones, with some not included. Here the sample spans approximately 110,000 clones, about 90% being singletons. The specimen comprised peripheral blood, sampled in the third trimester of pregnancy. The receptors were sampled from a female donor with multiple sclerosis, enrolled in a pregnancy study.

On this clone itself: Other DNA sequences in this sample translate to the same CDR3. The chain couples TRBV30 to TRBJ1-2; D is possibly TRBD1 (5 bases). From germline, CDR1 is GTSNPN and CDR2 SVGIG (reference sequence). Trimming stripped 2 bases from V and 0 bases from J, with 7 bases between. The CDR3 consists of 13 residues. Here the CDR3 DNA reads TGTGCCTGGAGTACGGGGGCTAACTATGGCTACACCTTC. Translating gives CAWSTGANYGYTF. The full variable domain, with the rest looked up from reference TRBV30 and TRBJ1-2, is SQTIHQWPATLVQPVGSPLSLECTVEGTSNPNLYWYRQAAGRGLQLLFYSVGIGQISSEVPQNLSASRPQDRQFILSSKKLLLSDSGFYLCAWSTGANYGYTFGSGTRLTVV.

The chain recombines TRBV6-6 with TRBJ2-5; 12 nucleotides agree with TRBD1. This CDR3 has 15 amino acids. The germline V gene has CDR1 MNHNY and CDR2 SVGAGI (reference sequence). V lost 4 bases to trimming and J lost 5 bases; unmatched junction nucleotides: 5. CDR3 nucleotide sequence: TGTGCCAGCAGTTTCCTCGGGACAGGGGGCGAGACCCAGTACTTC. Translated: CASSFLGTGGETQYF.

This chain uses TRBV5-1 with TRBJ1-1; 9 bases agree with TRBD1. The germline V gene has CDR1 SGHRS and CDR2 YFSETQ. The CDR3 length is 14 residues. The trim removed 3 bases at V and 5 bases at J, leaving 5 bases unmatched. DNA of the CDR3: TGCGCCAGCAGCTGGGGACAGGGAGGGACTGAAGCTTTCTTT. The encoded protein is CASSWGQGGTEAFF.

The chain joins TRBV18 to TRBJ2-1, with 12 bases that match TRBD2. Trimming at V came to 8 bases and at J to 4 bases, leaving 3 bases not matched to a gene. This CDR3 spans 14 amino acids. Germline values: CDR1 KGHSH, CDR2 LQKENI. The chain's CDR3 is CASLTSGGYNEQFF. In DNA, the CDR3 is TGTGCCAGCCTGACTAGCGGGGGTTACAATGAGCAGTTCTTC.

The CDR3 loop reads CASRSGTAYEQYF. The CDR3, as DNA: TGCGCCAGCAGGTCCGGGACAGCATACGAGCAGTACTTC. J is TRBJ2-7 and V is TRBV5-1; 7 nucleotides line up with TRBD1. V lost 5 bases, J lost 4 bases, and 6 bases stayed unmatched. This CDR3 has 13 amino acids. The germline V gene has CDR1 SGHRS and CDR2 YFSETQ.

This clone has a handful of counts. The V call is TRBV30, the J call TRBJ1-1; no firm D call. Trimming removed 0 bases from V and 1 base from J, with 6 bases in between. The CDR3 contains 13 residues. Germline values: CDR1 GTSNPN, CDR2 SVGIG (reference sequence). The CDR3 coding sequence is TGTGCCTGGAGTGTACACACGAACACTGAAGCTTTCTTT. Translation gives CAWSVHTNTEAFF.

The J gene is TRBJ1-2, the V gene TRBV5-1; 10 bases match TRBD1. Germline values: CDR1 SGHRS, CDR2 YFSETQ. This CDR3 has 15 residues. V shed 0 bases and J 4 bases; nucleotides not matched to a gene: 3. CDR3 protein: CASSLVGTGAYGYTF. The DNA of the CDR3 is TGCGCCAGCAGCTTGGTCGGGACAGGGGCCTATGGCTACACCTTC.

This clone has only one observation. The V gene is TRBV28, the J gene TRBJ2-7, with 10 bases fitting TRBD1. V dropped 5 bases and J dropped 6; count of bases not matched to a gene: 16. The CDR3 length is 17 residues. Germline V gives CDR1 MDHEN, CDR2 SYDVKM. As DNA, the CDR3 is TGTGCCAGCAGTGCCCTGACAGGGGGCTTTGTGAAGGTCGAGCAGTACTTC. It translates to CASSALTGGFVKVEQYF.

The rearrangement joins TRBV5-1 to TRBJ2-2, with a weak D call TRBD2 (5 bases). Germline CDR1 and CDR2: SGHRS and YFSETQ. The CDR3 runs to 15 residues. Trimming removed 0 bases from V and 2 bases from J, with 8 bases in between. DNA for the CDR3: TGCGCCAGCAGCTTGGAACTAGATAACACCGGGGAGCTGTTTTTT. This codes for CASSLELDNTGELFF.

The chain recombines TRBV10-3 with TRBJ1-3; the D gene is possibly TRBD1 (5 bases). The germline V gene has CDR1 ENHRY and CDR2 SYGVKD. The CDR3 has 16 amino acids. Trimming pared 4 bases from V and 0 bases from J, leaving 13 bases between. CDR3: CAISGASGNSGNTIYF. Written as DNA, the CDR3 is TGTGCCATCAGTGGGGCTTCAGGGAACTCTGGAAACACCATATATTTT.

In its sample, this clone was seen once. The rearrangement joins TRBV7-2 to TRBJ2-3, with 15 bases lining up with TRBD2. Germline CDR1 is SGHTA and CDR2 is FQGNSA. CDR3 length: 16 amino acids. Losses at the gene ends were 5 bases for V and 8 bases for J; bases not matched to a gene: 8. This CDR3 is CASSVGTSGGPGTQYF. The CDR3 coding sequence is TGTGCCAGCAGCGTAGGGACTAGCGGGGGGCCGGGTACGCAGTATTTT.

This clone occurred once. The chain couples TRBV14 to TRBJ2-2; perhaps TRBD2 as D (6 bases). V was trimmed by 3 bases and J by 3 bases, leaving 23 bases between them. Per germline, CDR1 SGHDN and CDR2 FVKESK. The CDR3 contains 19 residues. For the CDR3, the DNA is TGTGCCAGCAGCCAGGAGTTCTCCGGGACTTCTTCACACACCGGGGAGCTGTTTTTT. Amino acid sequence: CASSQEFSGTSSHTGELFF.